These T cell receptor beta chains were read from a single sample in a study of T cell repertoires in cytomegalovirus infection. MiXCR was run by TCRdb on the reads, yielding one entry per CDR3 protein. The profile shows 80,000 to 90,000 distinct CDR3 sequences, approximately 46% of them singletons. The antigens these receptors bind are not known. The source was CD8+ T cells from cultured PBMCs, collected from culture after CMV antigen stimulation. Every receptor here comes from a human donor in good health (CMV status not recorded). Some clones in this sample may be carry-over from other donors' samples. CDR3s include the opening cysteine and the closing phenylalanine or tryptophan. Fields, in order: V gene, clone size, CDR3 protein. Size values are once, few and many counts, or a class for expanded clones, and some rows have none.

v_gene: TRBV27
abundance: NA
CDR3aa: CASRVRGQSSYNSPLHF

v_gene: TRBV15
abundance: NA
CDR3aa: CATSRLTRNEQFF

v_gene: TRBV5-4
abundance: NA
CDR3aa: CASSLDRQGEAGELFF

v_gene: TRBV7-6
abundance: NA
CDR3aa: CASSLGPRERPGELFF

v_gene: TRBV7-3
abundance: few
CDR3aa: CASSLYASGPNTEAFF

v_gene: TRBV3-1
abundance: NA
CDR3aa: CASSQRTGVRKVNTEAFF

v_gene: TRBV6-5
abundance: NA
CDR3aa: CASSYSGLWEGPNGQFF

v_gene: TRBV20-1
abundance: NA
CDR3aa: CSARDNRQVETQYF

v_gene: TRBV7-2
abundance: many
CDR3aa: CASSTRQGVTDTQYF

v_gene: TRBV7-9
abundance: NA
CDR3aa: CASSYPTSGGYEQFF

v_gene: TRBV7-2
abundance: NA
CDR3aa: CASSLDRGVSSSYNEQFF

v_gene: TRBV27
abundance: NA
CDR3aa: CASSRQGSEKLFF

v_gene: TRBV2
abundance: NA
CDR3aa: CASSEAGERYTF

v_gene: TRBV12-3/TRBV12-4
abundance: NA
CDR3aa: CASSPRPGGLNTGELFF

v_gene: TRBV28
abundance: once
CDR3aa: CASSTQTGSLEQFF

v_gene: TRBV6-2/TRBV6-3
abundance: few
CDR3aa: CASSYPLAEASYNEQFF